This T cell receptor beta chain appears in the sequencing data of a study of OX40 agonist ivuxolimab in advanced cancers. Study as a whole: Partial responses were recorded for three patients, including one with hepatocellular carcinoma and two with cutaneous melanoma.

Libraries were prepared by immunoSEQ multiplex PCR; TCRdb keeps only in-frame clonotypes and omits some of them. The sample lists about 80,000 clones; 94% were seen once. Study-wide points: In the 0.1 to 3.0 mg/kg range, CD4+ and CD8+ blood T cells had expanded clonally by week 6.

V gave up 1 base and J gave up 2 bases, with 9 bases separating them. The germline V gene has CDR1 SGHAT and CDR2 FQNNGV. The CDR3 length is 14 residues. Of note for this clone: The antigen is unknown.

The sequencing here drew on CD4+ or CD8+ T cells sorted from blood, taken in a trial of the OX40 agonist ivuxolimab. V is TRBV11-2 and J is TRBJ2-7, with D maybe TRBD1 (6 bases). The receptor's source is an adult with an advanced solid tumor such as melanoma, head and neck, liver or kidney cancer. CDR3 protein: CASSLGTAAYEQYF. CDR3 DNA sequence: TGTGCCAGCAGCTTAGGGACAGCTGCCTACGAGCAGTACTTC.